The 18 T cell receptor beta chains listed next were all sequenced from one sample in a study of early T cells in non-severe SARS-CoV-2 infection (dated by TCRdb to the early 2020s). Receptor libraries were prepared by 5' RACE. The sample was run on a NextSeq 500. TCRdb reran the public reads through fastp at Q25 and MiXCR, keeping productive beta chains. Entries are consolidated by CDR3 protein sequence, retaining the most common genes and DNA. The sample table shows fewer than 130,000 distinct CDR3 sequences, and around an eighth are seen once. Approximately 3.5% of the sample goes to the ten largest clones. The sample was whole blood, taken at baseline. Receptor source: an adult who was a healthcare worker with PCR-confirmed SARS-CoV-2 infection or an uninfected control (not recorded which).

With respect to this clonotype: One end of the junction varies from germline; a read error may be responsible. The V and J genes are TRBV7-7 and TRBJ2-1, with unresolved D. CDR1 is SSHAT, CDR2 FNYEAQ, per germline (reference sequence). This CDR3 spans 13 amino acids. In DNA form, the CDR3 reads TGTGCTAGCAGCCCCAGGTACTACAATGAGCAGTTCTTC. Protein: CASSPRYYNEQFF.

The V and J genes are TRBV27 and TRBJ1-2, with 8 bases that match TRBD1. There are 14 residues in the CDR3. CDR1 is MNHEY and CDR2 is SMNVEV in the germline V gene (reference sequence). After removal of 8 bases from V and 6 bases from J, the junction contained 11 bases not matched to a gene. CDR3 residues: CASGETGVIDGYTF. The CDR3 coding sequence is TGTGCCAGCGGGGAGACAGGGGTGATTGATGGCTACACCTTC.

This clonotype was counted a few times. The chain links TRBV29-1 to TRBJ2-5; D gene ambiguous. CDR1 SQVTM and CDR2 ANQGSEA come from the germline V gene. V lost 7 bases and J lost 5, with 20 bases in between. CDR3 length: 14 amino acids. The DNA of the CDR3 is TGCAGCGCCGAAGGTCTGTTCTTCTTGGAGACCCAGTACTTC. Amino acid sequence: CSAEGLFFLETQYF.

In its sample, this clonotype was seen many times. V and J are TRBV6-5 and TRBJ2-1; 9 bases are a match to TRBD2. This CDR3 has 20 residues. Germline V CDR1 and CDR2: MNHEY, SVGAGI. V was clipped by 0 bases and J by 8 bases; unmatched bases: 20. This CDR3 reads CASSYSMPGGGRASLYEQFF. The CDR3 bases are TGTGCCAGCAGTTACTCGATGCCTGGGGGCGGGAGGGCCTCATTATATGAGCAGTTCTTC.

V usage is TRBV20-1 and J usage is TRBJ1-5, with D hard to call. V lost 2 bases, J lost 0 bases, and 11 bases lay in between. This CDR3 has 15 amino acids. From germline, CDR1 is DFQATT and CDR2 SNEGSKA (reference sequence). CDR3 nucleotides: TGCAGTGCTAGACCCCTCGGGAATAGCAATCAGCCCCAGCATTTT. This sequence encodes CSARPLGNSNQPQHF.

J is TRBJ1-1 and V is TRBV6-5; 7 bases agree with TRBD1. The CDR3 consists of 15 residues. In germline, CDR1 is MNHEY, CDR2 SVGAGI. V lost 5 bases, J lost 4 bases, and 10 bases stayed unmatched. The CDR3: CASSRPYRGGTEAFF. DNA of the CDR3: TGTGCCAGCAGTCGTCCCTACAGGGGAGGCACTGAAGCTTTCTTT.

V and J are TRBV5-3 and TRBJ2-3; D unclear. TRBV5-3 is identified as an open reading frame with a role that is uncertain. The CDR3 is 15 amino acids. The ends were cut back, 4 bases at V and 0 bases at J, with 12 bases in the middle. This CDR3 is CARSPDPKSTDTQYF. CDR3 coding DNA: TGTGCCAGAAGCCCGGACCCCAAAAGCACAGATACGCAGTATTTT.

This clonotype was detected many times. The rearrangement links TRBV28 to TRBJ2-5, with D perhaps assigned TRBD1 or TRBD2 (6 bases each). From germline, CDR1 is MDHEN and CDR2 SYDVKM. V gave up 5 bases and J gave up 5 bases, with 12 bases separating them. This CDR3 has 13 amino acids. CDR3 loop: CASSEGGEETQYF. The CDR3 coding sequence is TGTGCCAGCAGTGAGGGGGGAGAGGAGACCCAGTACTTC.

This clonotype turned up a few times. The chain couples TRBV30 to TRBJ1-6, with 11 positions matching TRBD1. CDR1 is GTSNPN and CDR2 is SVGIG in the germline V gene (reference sequence). The trim removed 3 bases at V and 9 bases at J, leaving 4 bases unmatched. The CDR3 contains 14 residues. The CDR3 loop reads CAWSVGQGVSPLHF. The CDR3 DNA reads TGTGCCTGGAGCGTGGGACAGGGGGTTTCACCCCTCCACTTT.

The chain is built from TRBV6-5 and TRBJ2-1; D is unclear. V was trimmed by 5 bases and J by 6 bases, leaving 14 bases between them. Germline V gene sequence: CDR1 MNHEY, CDR2 SVGAGI. This CDR3 comprises 14 residues. This CDR3 is CASSVGPRVNEQFF. As DNA, the CDR3 is TGTGCCAGCAGTGTGGGCCCCCGGGTCAATGAGCAGTTCTTC.

There are a few counts of this clonotype. This chain connects TRBV20-1 to TRBJ2-1, with 7 bases fitting TRBD2. With 1 base clipped from V and 6 bases from J, the junction kept 9 bases outside the gene matches. There are 15 residues in the CDR3. Germline lookup yields CDR1 DFQATT and CDR2 SNEGSKA (reference sequence). This chain's CDR3 is CSARVSGVRGNEQFF. Here the CDR3 DNA reads TGCAGTGCTAGAGTGAGCGGGGTAAGGGGCAATGAGCAGTTCTTC.

Details on this clonotype: One junction end does not reproduce the germline sequence, and a read error may be involved. The rearrangement uses TRBV20-1 and TRBJ2-5, with D perhaps TRBD1 (5 bases). Per germline, CDR1 DFQATT and CDR2 SNEGSKA (reference sequence). The CDR3 extends over 12 amino acids. CDR3 in DNA: TGTGGGTGGGCAGGGCCTCAAGAGACCCAGTACTTC. Its translation is CGWAGPQETQYF.

This clonotype was observed at least ten times. The chain is built from TRBV29-1 and TRBJ2-4, with a tentative D call TRBD2 (5 bases). CDR1 and CDR2 (germline): SQVTM, ANQGSEA. The CDR3 runs 13 residues. With 7 bases removed from V and 8 bases from J, the gap between germline ends came to 18 bases. CDR3 protein: CSAQTPEGHIQYF. The CDR3 nucleotides are TGCAGCGCCCAGACTCCCGAGGGTCACATTCAGTACTTC. Complete variable domain (other parts from reference TRBV29-1 and TRBJ2-4): SAVISQKPSRDICQRGTSLTIQCQVDSQVTMMFWYRQQPGQSLTLIATANQGSEATYESGFVIDKFPISRPNLTFSTLTVSNMSPEDSSIYLCSAQTPEGHIQYFGAGTRLSVL.

The gene calls are TRBV29-1 and TRBJ1-2, with TRBD1 matching over 12 bases. The CDR3 has 14 amino acids. CDR1 SQVTM and CDR2 ANQGSEA come from the germline V gene. J was trimmed by 2 bases and V by 7 bases; bases with no gene match: 5. Written as DNA, the CDR3 is TGCAGCGCCGGAGGGACAGGGGGCAACTATGGCTACACCTTC. Its translation: CSAGGTGGNYGYTF.

The chain links TRBV7-8 to TRBJ2-1; 9 nucleotides agree with TRBD1. CDR1 and CDR2 from the germline V gene are SGHVS and FQNEAQ. This CDR3 comprises 20 residues. The V and J ends lost 2 bases and 1 base, in that order; junction bases with no gene match: 15. CDR3 protein: CASSLPPGDREFASYNEQFF. DNA of the CDR3: TGTGCCAGCAGCTTACCCCCAGGGGACAGGGAATTTGCTTCCTACAATGAGCAGTTCTTC.

This clonotype was seen a handful of times. The rearrangement uses TRBV5-4 and TRBJ2-6; D is ambiguous. Trimming took off 4 bases at V and 0 bases at J, with 8 bases between the two ends. The CDR3 covers 15 residues. The germline CDR1 and CDR2 sequences are SGHNT and YYREEE (reference sequence). The DNA for the CDR3 is TGTGCCAGCAGCGGAATTCTCTCTGGGGCCAACGTCCTGACTTTC. Translated: CASSGILSGANVLTF.

The sample holds a few counts of this clonotype. CDR3: CASSQGTVRNSPLHF. The CDR3 DNA reads as TGTGCCAGCAGTCAAGGGACAGTGAGGAATTCACCCCTCCACTTT. This chain joins TRBV12-3 or TRBV12-4 and TRBJ1-6, with 7 bases identical to TRBD1. Germline trimming cut 5 bases from V and 7 bases from J; bases unmatched to any gene: 8. This CDR3 spans 15 amino acids.

The chain links TRBV5-4 to TRBJ1-1; D unclear. Germline V lookup: CDR1 SGHNT, CDR2 YYREEE (reference sequence). Trimming cost V 3 bases and J 1 base, with 7 bases left between them. The CDR3 is 13 residues long. Here the CDR3 reads CASSSDSNTEAFF. The CDR3 coding sequence is TGTGCCAGCAGCTCGGACTCGAACACTGAAGCTTTCTTT.